The 17 T cell receptor beta chains below come from one sample, sequenced in a study of blood T cell repertoires in COVID-19. TCRdb's table, derived via immunoSEQ multiplex PCR, lists solely in-frame clones and lacks some. The repertoire holds roughly 150,000 clones, about 92% seen once, with 15% to 20% in the top ten. Sample: peripheral blood. All receptors come from a man between 60 and 70 years old with active or convalescent COVID-19.

This chain links TRBV6-5 with TRBJ1-4; D is undetermined. Germline V CDR1 and CDR2: MNHEY, SVGAGI. The CDR3 is made up of 15 amino acids. V was pared by 0 bases and J by 10 bases, with 15 bases between. DNA for the CDR3: TGTGCCAGCAGTTACTCGACTACGAAGGATGCAAAACTGTTTTTT. Its translation: CASSYSTTKDAKLFF.

The chain uses TRBV5-6 and TRBJ1-6; 7 positions agree with TRBD1. The ends lost 4 bases at V and 0 bases at J; junction bases unmatched: 4. The CDR3 totals 16 residues. The germline V gene encodes CDR1 SGHDT and CDR2 YYEEEE. The CDR3 DNA reads as TGTGCCAGCAGCGTCACAGGGGCCTCCTATAATTCACCCCTCCACTTT. It codes for CASSVTGASYNSPLHF.

Only a few counts were recorded for this clone. The chain is built from TRBV30 and TRBJ1-5; D is possibly TRBD1 (6 bases). Germline V CDR1 and CDR2: GTSNPN, SVGIG (reference sequence). Trimming left V 0 bases short and J 1 base short, with 10 bases between. There are 15 residues in the CDR3. The CDR3 sequence: CAWSVAGGSNQPQHF. In DNA, the CDR3 is TGTGCCTGGAGTGTGGCGGGGGGCAGCAATCAGCCCCAGCATTTT.

V usage is TRBV3-1 (or the pseudogene TRBV3-2) and J usage is TRBJ2-7; TRBD1 agrees at 7 bases. With 6 bases clipped from V and 2 bases from J, the junction kept 7 bases outside the gene matches. The CDR3 is 14 residues long. Germline-derived CDR1 and CDR2 are LGHDT and YNNKEL (reference sequence). CDR3 residues: CASRRQGDAYEQYF. The DNA for the CDR3 is TGTGCCAGCAGGCGACAGGGCGATGCCTACGAGCAGTACTTC.

This clone is a singleton in its sample. This chain links TRBV29-1 with TRBJ2-5, with D unclear. CDR1 and CDR2 (germline): SQVTM, ANQGSEA. Trimming took off 7 bases at V and 2 bases at J, with 14 bases between the two ends. This CDR3 comprises 13 residues. CDR3 DNA: TGCAGCGGCCTTCAGGCTGGGCAAGAGACCCAGTACTTC. Encoded protein: CSGLQAGQETQYF.

This chain joins TRBV6-5 and TRBJ1-1; a weak D match, TRBD1 (5 bases). The CDR3 runs 12 residues. The V end lost 0 bases, the J end lost 10 bases, and 9 bases lay between the germline ends. Germline CDR1 is MNHEY and CDR2 is SVGAGI. Written as DNA, the CDR3 is TGTGCCAGCAGTTACTCTGGGGGGGGAGCTTTCTTT. It yields the protein CASSYSGGGAFF.

The chain combines TRBV7-6 with TRBJ2-1; 9 bases agree with TRBD1. Trimming at V came to 1 base and at J to 9 bases, leaving 13 bases not matched to a gene. The CDR3 length is 17 residues. Germline V gene sequence: CDR1 SGHVS, CDR2 FNYEAQ. The CDR3 coding sequence is TGTGCCAGCAGCTTAGAGTACGGGGACAGGGAGTTTATTGAGCAGTTCTTC. It specifies CASSLEYGDREFIEQFF.

The gene calls are TRBV6-1 and TRBJ1-2; no clear D gene. The V and J ends lost 2 bases and 4 bases respectively, with 8 bases between them. The CDR3 length is 13 residues. Germline CDR1 and CDR2: MNHNS and SASEGT. CDR3: CASSETTFYGYTF. In DNA form, the CDR3 reads TGTGCCAGCAGTGAAACTACCTTCTATGGCTACACCTTC.

J is TRBJ2-1 and V is TRBV5-1; 7 nucleotides line up with TRBD2. This CDR3 is 16 amino acids long. V dropped 0 bases and J dropped 3; count of bases not matched to a gene: 6. Germline V lookup: CDR1 SGHRS, CDR2 YFSETQ. Here the CDR3 reads CASSLGLAESYNEQFF. The CDR3 region has the DNA TGCGCCAGCAGCTTGGGGCTAGCGGAGAGCTACAATGAGCAGTTCTTC.

The genes are TRBV29-1 and TRBJ2-2; 9 bases are shared with TRBD1. The CDR3 has 16 residues. Germline V gene data show CDR1 as SQVTM and CDR2 as ANQGSEA. J gave up 2 bases and V 1 base, and 5 bases lay outside the gene matches. This chain's CDR3 is CSVEGYRGPNTGELFF. The CDR3, as DNA: TGCAGCGTTGAAGGATACAGGGGGCCTAACACCGGGGAGCTGTTTTTT.

This sequence joins TRBV27 and TRBJ1-3; D is unclear. Germline-derived CDR1 and CDR2 are MNHEY and SMNVEV (reference sequence). The CDR3 sequence is 15 residues long. V was clipped by 8 bases and J by 1 base, with 15 bases between them. The CDR3 protein is CASRVNFLSGNTIYF. CDR3 coding DNA: TGTGCCAGCCGGGTTAACTTCCTTTCTGGAAACACCATATATTTT.

This chain uses TRBV19 with TRBJ1-5; 7 bases are shared with TRBD1. J lost 2 bases, V lost 1 base, and 5 bases had no gene match. The CDR3 has 16 residues. The germline CDR1 and CDR2 sequences are LNHDA and SQIVND (reference sequence). CDR3 region: CASSIARGHGNQPQHF. CDR3 in DNA: TGTGCCAGTAGTATAGCGAGGGGGCATGGCAATCAGCCCCAGCATTTT.

The rearrangement joins TRBV10-1 to TRBJ1-1, with 7 bases aligning to TRBD1. The CDR3 is 14 amino acids. V lost 1 base and J lost 6; bases outside the gene matches: 5. Germline V gene lookup returns CDR1 WNHNN and CDR2 SYGVQD (reference sequence). The CDR3 region is CASSEYRGWAEAFF. CDR3 nucleotides: TGCGCCAGCAGTGAGTACAGGGGATGGGCTGAAGCTTTCTTT.

This chain uses TRBV7-2 with TRBJ1-2; 8 nucleotides align to TRBD1. The CDR3 is 14 amino acids. From germline, CDR1 is SGHTA and CDR2 FQGNSA. Unmatched junction bases numbered 8, after V lost 1 base and J lost 10 bases. The CDR3 DNA follows: TGTGCCAGCAGCTTAGATCGACAGGGGCATGACTACACCTTC. It is translated as CASSLDRQGHDYTF.

In its sample, this clone was seen a few times. V and J are TRBV7-9 and TRBJ1-2, with 7 bases aligning to TRBD1. Trimming took 2 bases from V and 4 from J; bases not matched to a gene: 7. Germline values: CDR1 SEHNR, CDR2 FQNEAQ (reference sequence). The CDR3 loop spans 15 amino acids. CDR3: CASSLLGTEGYGYTF. CDR3 coding DNA: TGTGCCAGCAGCTTATTAGGGACAGAGGGCTATGGCTACACCTTC.

V usage is TRBV11-3 and J usage is TRBJ2-1, with a weak D call TRBD2 (5 bases). This CDR3 is 14 amino acids long. Germline lookup yields CDR1 SGHNT and CDR2 YENEEA. Trimming left V 5 bases short and J 6 bases short, with 14 bases between. CDR3 region: CASSLSRGGNEQFF. DNA for the CDR3: TGTGCCAGCAGCCTGTCTCGCGGAGGCAATGAGCAGTTCTTC.

The chain links TRBV30 to TRBJ2-7, with 7 nucleotides matching TRBD2. The V segment lost 1 base and the J segment 4 bases; nucleotides outside the gene matches: 7. The germline CDR1 and CDR2 sequences are GTSNPN and SVGIG (reference sequence). The CDR3 has 14 amino acids. CDR3 loop: CAWSAPQGLYEQYF. The CDR3 DNA reads TGTGCCTGGAGTGCCCCCCAGGGACTATACGAGCAGTACTTC.